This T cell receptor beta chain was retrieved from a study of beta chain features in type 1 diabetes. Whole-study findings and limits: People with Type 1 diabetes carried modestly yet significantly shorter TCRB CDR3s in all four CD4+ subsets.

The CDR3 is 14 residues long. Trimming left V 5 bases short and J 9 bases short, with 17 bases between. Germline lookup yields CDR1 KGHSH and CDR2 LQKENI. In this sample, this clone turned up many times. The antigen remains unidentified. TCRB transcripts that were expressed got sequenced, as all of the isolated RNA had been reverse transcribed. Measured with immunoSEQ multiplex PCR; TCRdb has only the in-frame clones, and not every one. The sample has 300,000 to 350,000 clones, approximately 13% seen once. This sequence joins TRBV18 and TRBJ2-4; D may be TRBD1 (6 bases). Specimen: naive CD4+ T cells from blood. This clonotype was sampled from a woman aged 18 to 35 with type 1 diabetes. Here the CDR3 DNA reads TGTGCCAGCTCAGCTAGACAGGAATTGGGCATTCAGTACTTC. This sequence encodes CASSARQELGIQYF.